Shown below are 21 T cell receptor beta chains from a single sample sequenced in a study of PD-1 blockade in mismatch repair-deficient tumors. The assay was immunoSEQ multiplex PCR, and TCRdb's table has in-frame clones only and misses some. The sample has approximately 50,000 clones, 78% seen once. Sequencing used peripheral blood, obtained 4 weeks after starting pembrolizumab. All receptors derive from an adult with mismatch repair-deficient cancer.

The chain employs TRBV7-9 and TRBJ1-2, with a possible D match to TRBD1 (6 bases). Trimming pared 5 bases from V and 0 bases from J, leaving 10 bases between. The CDR3 length is 14 residues. CDR1 SEHNR and CDR2 FQNEAQ come from the germline V gene (reference sequence). The CDR3 DNA sequence: TGTGCCAGCAGCCCGGGACAAACTAACTATGGCTACACCTTC. The encoded protein is CASSPGQTNYGYTF.

The chain joins TRBV27 to TRBJ2-1, with unresolved D. This CDR3 region has 13 residues. Germline lookup yields CDR1 MNHEY and CDR2 SMNVEV (reference sequence). The ends were cut back, 9 bases at V and 0 bases at J, with 9 bases in the middle. CDR3 region: CASAYGSYNEQFF. CDR3 in DNA: TGTGCCAGTGCCTACGGCTCCTACAATGAGCAGTTCTTC.

This clone was observed a handful of times. The genes are TRBV5-6 and TRBJ1-3, with D possibly TRBD1 on 6 matching bases. Germline V gene sequence: CDR1 SGHDT, CDR2 YYEEEE. The V end was cut by 0 bases, the J end by 0 bases, with 13 bases between. The CDR3 length is 17 residues. The CDR3 loop reads CASSLVVTGASGNTIYF. CDR3 sequence (DNA): TGTGCCAGCAGCTTGGTAGTGACAGGTGCCTCTGGAAACACCATATATTTT.

This clone has just a few counts. CDR3 in amino acids: CAISDDSGADLTNGYTF. As DNA, the CDR3 is TGTGCCATCAGTGATGACTCCGGGGCGGATCTAACTAATGGCTACACCTTC. V usage is TRBV10-3 and J usage is TRBJ1-2; TRBD1 is a possible D gene (5 bases). Germline V gene lookup returns CDR1 ENHRY and CDR2 SYGVKD. The CDR3 has 17 residues. Deletions cut 3 bases from V and 6 bases from J, with 23 bases between.

This chain connects TRBV30 to TRBJ1-2; D is perhaps TRBD1 (5 bases). CDR3 length: 12 amino acids. The germline CDR1 and CDR2 sequences are GTSNPN and SVGIG (reference sequence). V lost 0 bases, J lost 8 bases, and 10 bases lay in between. DNA of the CDR3: TGTGCCTGGAGTGTGGGGGGTGAAGGCTACACCTTC. Translation: CAWSVGGEGYTF.

The CDR3 loop reads CASSVGVSSYNEQFF. DNA of the CDR3: TGTGCCAGCAGCGTAGGGGTGAGCTCCTACAATGAGCAGTTCTTC. V gene TRBV9 combines with J gene TRBJ2-1; D not certain. The CDR3 loop spans 15 amino acids. Germline V gives CDR1 SGDLS, CDR2 YYNGEE. The ends were cut back, 0 bases at V and 0 bases at J, with 7 bases in the middle.

V and J are TRBV7-2 and TRBJ2-1; TRBD2 matches 11 bases. J was trimmed by 3 bases and V by 5 bases; bases with no gene match: 9. Germline CDR1 and CDR2: SGHTA and FQGNSA. The CDR3 spans 17 residues. The CDR3 region has the DNA TGTGCCAGCAGCCCCGGGACTAGCGGATATAACTACAATGAGCAGTTCTTC. This gives the protein CASSPGTSGYNYNEQFF.

The rearrangement links TRBV9 to TRBJ1-1; D is perhaps TRBD1 (6 bases). V shed 0 bases and J shed 2 bases, with 14 bases lying between them. Germline CDR1 is SGDLS and CDR2 is YYNGEE. This CDR3 region has 16 residues. Written as DNA, the CDR3 is TGTGCCAGCAGCGTAGCACCGGGGGCGCAAAACACTGAAGCTTTCTTT. This sequence encodes CASSVAPGAQNTEAFF.

V is TRBV7-9 and J is TRBJ1-2; the D gene is possibly TRBD1 (5 bases). The V end was cut by 4 bases, the J end by 7 bases, with 31 bases between. CDR1 is SEHNR, CDR2 FQNEAQ, per germline (reference sequence). The CDR3 runs to 19 residues. CDR3 coding DNA: TGTGCCAGCAGCTCCCCCCAAGCGACAGAATACCTACCCCCCGGTGGCTACACCTTC. The encoded protein is CASSSPQATEYLPPGGYTF.

V is TRBV6-5 and J is TRBJ2-1, with 8 bases that match TRBD2. Per germline, CDR1 MNHEY and CDR2 SVGAGI. Germline trimming cut 4 bases from V and 2 bases from J; bases unmatched to any gene: 7. This CDR3 contains 16 residues. The CDR3 DNA reads as TGTGCCAGCAGTTTGGCGGCGGGAGGAACCTACAATGAGCAGTTCTTC. Protein sequence: CASSLAAGGTYNEQFF.

The chain is built from TRBV6-1 and TRBJ1-5; possibly TRBD1 for D (5 bases). The length of the CDR3 is 14 residues. V was trimmed by 2 bases and J by 4 bases, leaving 9 bases between them. Germline V gene data show CDR1 as MNHNS and CDR2 as SASEGT. The CDR3 loop is CASSERGYNQPQHF. Written as DNA, the CDR3 is TGTGCCAGCAGTGAAAGGGGCTATAATCAGCCCCAGCATTTT.

The rearrangement uses TRBV10-1 and TRBJ2-7; 7 nucleotides match TRBD1. The junction had 6 bases not matched to a gene; V was cut back by 4 bases and J by 3 bases. This CDR3 comprises 14 residues. From germline, CDR1 is WNHNN and CDR2 SYGVQD (reference sequence). The CDR3 bases are TGCGCCAGCAGTGCTGTGACAGGGAACTACGAGCAGTACTTC. Translation: CASSAVTGNYEQYF.

This rearrangement joins TRBV6-5 to TRBJ1-1, with D possibly TRBD1 on 6 matching bases. CDR1 MNHEY and CDR2 SVGAGI come from the germline V gene. This CDR3 is 13 amino acids long. Trimming stripped 5 bases from V and 4 bases from J, with 11 bases between. Here the CDR3 DNA reads TGTGCCAGCAGTCGCTTCAGGGGCACTGAAGCTTTCTTT. Translated, it gives CASSRFRGTEAFF.

On this clone itself: The same CDR3 can be traced to other DNA sequences in this sample. The chain combines TRBV6-5 with TRBJ2-7; D perhaps matches TRBD2 (6 bases). The CDR3 has 14 amino acids. The germline CDR1 and CDR2 sequences are MNHEY and SVGAGI. Trimming removed 0 bases from V and 3 bases from J, with 9 bases in between. The CDR3 loop is CASSYSLGGYEQYF. DNA of the CDR3: TGTGCCAGCAGTTACTCTCTCGGGGGCTACGAGCAGTACTTC.

V and J are TRBV12-5 and TRBJ2-5, with 12 nucleotides matching TRBD2. Trimming removed 5 bases from V and 4 bases from J; junction bases left unmatched: 8. This CDR3 contains 16 residues. Per germline, CDR1 LGHNT and CDR2 FRNRAP. As DNA, the CDR3 is TGTGCTAGTGGTAAGGCGACTAGCGGGAGAGGAGAGACCCAGTACTTC. Protein: CASGKATSGRGETQYF.

The chain employs TRBV6-5 and TRBJ2-5; 7 bases line up with TRBD2. The CDR3 is 15 residues long. V dropped 4 bases and J dropped 3; count of bases not matched to a gene: 8. Germline V gene sequence: CDR1 MNHEY, CDR2 SVGAGI. The CDR3 bases are TGTGCCAGCAGTTCCGCCCGGGGAGGGAAAGAGACCCAGTACTTC. This gives the protein CASSSARGGKETQYF.

A few counts support this clone. The rearrangement uses TRBV29-1 and TRBJ2-1, with 9 nucleotides matching TRBD2. Losses at the gene ends were 6 bases for V and 6 bases for J; bases not matched to a gene: 6. The CDR3 consists of 13 residues. Germline CDR1 reads SQVTM; CDR2 reads ANQGSEA. The CDR3 nucleotides are TGCAGCGTCGACAGCGGGGGGATCAATGAGCAGTTCTTC. Translation: CSVDSGGINEQFF.

The J gene is TRBJ2-2, the V gene TRBV7-3; 7 bases are shared with TRBD1. This CDR3 comprises 14 residues. The J segment lost 3 bases and the V segment lost 5 bases, leaving 3 bases of the junction unmatched. Looked up from germline, CDR1 is SGHTA and CDR2 is FQGTGA. CDR3 nucleotide sequence: TGTGCCAGCAGCCACGACAGGGACACCGGGGAGCTGTTTTTT. It translates to CASSHDRDTGELFF.

The genes are TRBV19 and TRBJ2-5, with a weak D call TRBD1 (5 bases). Trimming took 3 bases from V and 2 from J, leaving 7 bases between them. The CDR3 runs to 13 residues. Looked up from germline, CDR1 is LNHDA and CDR2 is SQIVND (reference sequence). This chain's CDR3 is CASSMTVQETQYF. CDR3 sequence (DNA): TGTGCCAGTAGTATGACAGTACAAGAGACCCAGTACTTC. Combining the CDR3 with reference TRBV19 and TRBJ2-5 gives the whole variable domain DGGITQSPKYLFRKEGQNVTLSCEQNLNHDAMYWYRQDPGQGLRLIYYSQIVNDFQKGDIAEGYSVSREKKESFPLTVTSAQKNPTAFYLCASSMTVQETQYFGPGTRLLVL.

The rearrangement joins TRBV15 to TRBJ2-1; 7 bases are a match to TRBD2. The CDR3 totals 13 residues. Germline-derived CDR1 and CDR2 are LNHNV and YYDKDF (reference sequence). The junction had 2 bases not matched to a gene; V was cut back by 0 bases and J by 9 bases. The CDR3 is CATSREVAGEQFF. DNA of the CDR3: TGTGCCACCAGCAGAGAGGTAGCGGGTGAGCAGTTCTTC.

The chain recombines TRBV27 with TRBJ2-1; D is perhaps TRBD1 (5 bases). V gave up 5 bases and J gave up 7 bases, with 12 bases separating them. CDR1 MNHEY and CDR2 SMNVEV come from the germline V gene (reference sequence). The CDR3 has 13 amino acids. DNA of the CDR3: TGTGCCAGCAGTCCTGACAGCGCGAATGAGCAGTTCTTC. This codes for CASSPDSANEQFF.